These T cell receptor beta chains were read from a single sample in a study of cytomegalovirus exposure and HLA in healthy donors. The table came from immunoSEQ multiplex PCR; TCRdb's copy has only in-frame clones and leaves some out. The table lists 200,000 or so clones, around 83% of them singletons. Sequencing used PBMCs. These receptor sequences come from a woman between 45 and 60 years old in good health and CMV-seropositive. Each CDR3 is given with its conserved first and last residue. A D gene is named only where the DNA matches it firmly. Not all rows give a size; the values are once, few, many and, for expanded clones, a class.

>-|TRBV7-9|-|TRBJ1-2
CASSFGDERGYTF
TGTGCCAGCAGCTTCGGAGACGAACGGGGCTACACCTTC
>-|TRBV15|TRBD1|TRBJ2-7
CATSRDLFGDRFYEQYF
TGTGCCACCAGCAGAGATTTGTTTGGGGACAGGTTCTACGAGCAGTACTTC
>-|TRBV5-1|TRBD2|TRBJ2-7
CASSLAATAGGDSYEQYF
TGCGCCAGCAGCTTGGCCGCTACGGCGGGGGGCGATTCCTACGAGCAGTACTTC
>-|TRBV7-8|TRBD2|TRBJ2-1
CASSLLGLAARDEQFF
TGTGCCAGCAGCTTATTGGGACTAGCGGCTAGGGATGAGCAGTTCTTC
>-|TRBV29-1|-|TRBJ1-2
CSVATGAGGEGYTF
TGCAGCGTTGCCACAGGCGCTGGAGGGGAAGGCTACACCTTC
>-|TRBV7-9|TRBD2|TRBJ2-2
CASSSTLAGFDTGELFF
TGTGCCAGCAGCTCAACCTTAGCGGGATTTGACACCGGGGAGCTGTTTTTT
>-|TRBV7-8|-|TRBJ2-3
CASSRSTDTQYF
TGTGCCAGCAGTCGGAGCACAGATACGCAGTATTTT
>once|TRBV10-1|-|TRBJ2-5
CASEWGQLQETQYF
TGCGCCAGTGAATGGGGGCAACTCCAAGAGACCCAGTACTTC
>-|TRBV28|-|TRBJ1-4
CASSSPSGSTNEKLFF
TGTGCCAGCAGTTCCCCCTCAGGCTCAACTAATGAAAAACTGTTTTTT
>-|TRBV6-5|-|TRBJ2-5
CASSYGGTQQETQYF
TGTGCCAGCAGTTACGGAGGCACTCAACAAGAGACCCAGTACTTC
>-|TRBV18|-|TRBJ1-6
CASSRGVASPLHF
TGTGCCAGCTCCAGGGGTGTAGCGTCACCCCTCCACTTT
>-|TRBV9|TRBD1|TRBJ2-2
CASSTRQGDSGELFF
TGTGCCAGCAGCACCCGACAGGGTGACTCCGGGGAGCTGTTTTTT
>few|TRBV6-1|TRBD1|TRBJ1-3
CASSHSGDRDTIYF
TGTGCCAGCAGCCATAGCGGGGACAGAGACACCATATATTTT
>-|TRBV2|-|TRBJ2-2
CTYSSRVPGTGELFF
TGTACCTACTCGTCCCGGGTCCCCGGAACCGGGGAGCTGTTTTTT
>-|TRBV6-1|-|TRBJ2-5
CASSASGQETQYF
TGTGCCAGCAGTGCCAGCGGACAAGAGACCCAGTACTTC
>-|TRBV5-1|-|TRBJ1-4
CASSLAGFNEKLFF
TGCGCCAGCAGCTTGGCAGGGTTTAATGAAAAACTGTTTTTT
>-|TRBV28|-|TRBJ1-5
CASSLGLAVDYSNQPQHF
TGTGCCAGCAGTTTAGGTCTCGCAGTCGACTATAGCAATCAGCCCCAGCATTTT
>-|TRBV18|-|TRBJ2-3
CASSPGQFLTQYF
TGTGCCAGCTCACCAGGACAGTTTCTTACGCAGTATTTT
>-|TRBV29-1|-|TRBJ2-5
CSVAAVQETQYF
TGCAGCGTTGCAGCGGTACAAGAGACCCAGTACTTC
>-|TRBV11-1|-|TRBJ2-7
CASSLELAARDYEQYF
TGTGCCAGCAGCTTAGAACTGGCAGCCAGGGACTACGAGCAGTACTTC
>-|TRBV14|TRBD2|TRBJ2-1
CASSPTSGDNEQFF
TGTGCCAGCAGTCCGACTAGCGGGGACAATGAGCAGTTCTTC
>-|TRBV18|TRBD1|TRBJ1-2
CASSPQSGQPSLGYTF
TGTGCCAGCTCACCACAGTCGGGACAGCCGTCTCTTGGCTACACCTTC
>-|TRBV6-1|TRBD2|TRBJ2-1
CASRFRRGANEQFF
TGTGCCAGCAGGTTCCGGCGGGGGGCGAATGAGCAGTTCTTC
>-|TRBV2|-|TRBJ2-7
CASSVRLLSPEQYF
TGTGCCAGCAGTGTGAGACTATTGTCTCCCGAGCAGTACTTC
>-|TRBV4-1|-|TRBJ2-3
CASSQVGDTDTQYF
TGCGCCAGCAGCCAGGTCGGGGATACAGATACGCAGTATTTT
>-|TRBV28|TRBD1|TRBJ2-7
CASNTDRGISYEQYF
TGTGCCAGCAATACGGACAGGGGAATCTCCTACGAGCAGTACTTC
>few|TRBV27|-|TRBJ1-1
CASSPTGITEAFF
TGTGCCAGCAGCCCTACAGGGATCACTGAAGCTTTCTTT
>-|TRBV19|TRBD1|TRBJ2-7
CASSVTYRGERYF
TGTGCCAGTAGTGTGACCTACAGGGGCGAAAGGTACTTC
>-|TRBV4-1|-|TRBJ1-5
CASSRSGDNQPQHF
TGCGCCAGCAGCCGTTCTGGAGACAATCAGCCCCAGCATTTT
>-|TRBV28|TRBD1|TRBJ2-3
CASSPPQGATDTQYF
TGTGCCAGCAGTCCCCCCCAGGGGGCGACAGATACGCAGTATTTT
>-|TRBV5-1|TRBD2|TRBJ2-1
CASSLGLAGHNEQFF
TGCGCCAGCAGCCTGGGACTAGCGGGCCACAATGAGCAGTTCTTC
>-|TRBV6-6|-|TRBJ2-7
CASSPSGTYEQYF
TGTGCCAGCAGTCCGTCGGGGACCTACGAGCAGTACTTC
>-|TRBV27|-|TRBJ1-4
CASSPGTYHKKLFF
TGTGCCAGCAGCCCCGGGACATACCACAAAAAACTGTTTTTT
>-|TRBV11-2|-|TRBJ2-1
CASSSQGTEQFF
TGTGCCAGCAGCTCACAGGGTACTGAGCAGTTCTTC
>-|TRBV29-1|TRBD1|TRBJ1-1
CSAVGQGDTEAFF
TGCAGCGCCGTGGGACAGGGCGACACTGAAGCTTTCTTT
>-|TRBV19|TRBD2|TRBJ2-1
CASSRLAVYNEQFF
TGTGCCAGTAGCAGACTAGCGGTTTACAATGAGCAGTTCTTC
>-|TRBV7-7|TRBD2|TRBJ2-5
CASSLALRGGHQETQYF
TGTGCTAGCAGCTTAGCGCTGCGGGGGGGGCATCAAGAGACCCAGTACTTC
>few|TRBV11-2|TRBD1|TRBJ1-2
CASSSLRLTRDRSDGYTF
TGTGCCAGCAGCTCCCTTAGGTTGACTCGGGACAGGAGCGATGGCTACACCTTC
>once|TRBV29-1|TRBD1|TRBJ1-2
CSVVTGEHGYTF
TGCAGCGTTGTGACAGGGGAGCATGGCTACACCTTC
>-|TRBV10-2|TRBD2|TRBJ2-3
CASRPGLAVATDTQYF
TGCGCCAGCAGGCCCGGACTAGCGGTTGCCACAGATACGCAGTATTTT
>-|TRBV10-3|TRBD2|TRBJ2-3
CAISGGGASGRSTDTQYF
TGTGCCATCAGCGGAGGGGGGGCTAGCGGGAGGAGCACAGATACGCAGTATTTT
>-|TRBV7-2|-|TRBJ1-3
CASSPTGTGNTIYF
TGTGCCAGCAGCCCCACAGGGACTGGAAACACCATATATTTT
>once|TRBV5-5|TRBD1|TRBJ2-3
CASSLGVGQGTDTQYF
TGTGCCAGCAGCTTAGGTGTAGGACAGGGCACAGATACGCAGTATTTT
>once|TRBV7-6|TRBD1|TRBJ1-3
CASSPDGQGAGNTIYF
TGTGCCAGCAGCCCCGACGGGCAGGGGGCTGGAAACACCATATATTTT
>-|TRBV27|TRBD2|TRBJ2-7
CASSTKRGTPYEQYF
TGTGCCAGCAGTACGAAGCGGGGGACTCCCTACGAGCAGTACTTC
>-|TRBV18|-|TRBJ2-3
CASSPNSGDTQYF
TGTGCCAGCTCACCAAACTCAGGGGATACGCAGTATTTT
>-|TRBV6-5|-|TRBJ1-3
CASRGLSGNTIYF
TGTGCCAGCCGTGGACTCAGTGGAAACACCATATATTTT
>-|TRBV5-8|-|TRBJ1-3
CASSFRLQSSGNTIYF
TGTGCCAGCAGCTTTCGTTTACAGTCCTCTGGAAACACCATATATTTT
>-|TRBV19|TRBD1|TRBJ1-5
CASNLRDRGDQPQHF
TGTGCCAGTAATCTCCGAGACAGGGGGGACCAGCCCCAGCATTTT
>-|TRBV19|-|TRBJ2-2
CASTQLASGTGELFF
TGTGCCAGTACCCAACTAGCTTCTGGCACCGGGGAGCTGTTTTTT
>-|TRBV10-3|TRBD2|TRBJ2-3
CAISERSGSNTDTQYF
TGTGCCATCAGTGAGCGGAGCGGGAGTAACACAGATACGCAGTATTTT
>once|TRBV11-2|-|TRBJ2-7
CASSSAYEQYF
TGTGCCAGCAGCTCAGCGTACGAGCAGTACTTC
>-|TRBV4-1|TRBD1|TRBJ2-1
CASSQVGGQEYNEQFF
TGCGCCAGCAGCCAAGTAGGCGGACAGGAGTACAATGAGCAGTTCTTC
>-|TRBV2|-|TRBJ2-7
CASSVTGLGEQYF
TGTGCCAGCAGCGTTACAGGGTTGGGGGAGCAGTACTTC
>-|TRBV28|TRBD1|TRBJ2-5
CASRDRGRSLGETQYF
TGTGCCAGTCGGGACAGGGGGCGATCCCTGGGGGAGACCCAGTACTTC